This entry concerns a single TCR beta chain. Its specificity is not known. This sample was taken from a study of CD8+ T cells in alopecia areata. Study-wide background: Administration of oral tofacitinib to treated patients was at 5 to 10 mg twice daily. Study outcomes and limitations: How baseline CD8+ expansion relates to response remains uncertain (there was one nonresponder). During tofacitinib treatment, many expanded lesional clones remained in scalp and blood.

The CDR3 consists of 19 residues. Germline-derived CDR1 and CDR2 are LGHNT and FRNRAP. Trimming cost V 1 base and J 6 bases; bases outside gene matches: 10. cDNA serving as the sequencing template came from extracted, reverse transcribed RNA. Clones were sequenced by immunoSEQ multiplex PCR, and TCRdb holds only the in-frame ones, with some missing. Among 200,000 to 250,000 clones, less than 75% were seen once, and the ten largest hold roughly 1.5%. Stated treatment: oral pan-JAK inhibitor, 5-10 mg twice daily. Alopecia areata patients had lesional scalp punch biopsies and peripheral blood taken from them.

This receptor was obtained from a human donor with alopecia areata. The chain carries TRBV12-5 and TRBJ2-2; 14 bases fit TRBD2. This sample comprised CD4+ T cells sorted from blood, obtained at week 4, from a patient treated with tofacitinib. The CDR3 region is CASGLARTSGGIGAGELFF. CDR3 bases: TGTGCTAGTGGTTTGGCCCGGACTAGCGGGGGGATCGGGGCCGGGGAGCTGTTTTTT. Full variable domain (remainder filled in from reference TRBV12-5 and TRBJ2-2): DARVTQTPRHKVTEMGQEVTMRCQPILGHNTVFWYRQTMMQGLELLAYFRNRAPLDDSGMPKDRFSAEMPDATLATLKIQPSEPRDSAVYFCASGLARTSGGIGAGELFFGEGSRLTVL.